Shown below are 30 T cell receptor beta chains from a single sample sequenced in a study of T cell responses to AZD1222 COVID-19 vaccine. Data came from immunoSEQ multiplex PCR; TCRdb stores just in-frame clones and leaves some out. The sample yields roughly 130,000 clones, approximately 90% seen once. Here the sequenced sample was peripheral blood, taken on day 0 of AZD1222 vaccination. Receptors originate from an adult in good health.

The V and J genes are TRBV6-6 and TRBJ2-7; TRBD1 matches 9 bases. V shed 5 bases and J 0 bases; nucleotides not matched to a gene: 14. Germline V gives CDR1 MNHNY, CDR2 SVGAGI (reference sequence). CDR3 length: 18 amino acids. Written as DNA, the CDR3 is TGTGCCAGCAGTCAGGGACAGGGAGGTTTTAGGAGCTCCTACGAGCAGTACTTC. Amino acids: CASSQGQGGFRSSYEQYF.

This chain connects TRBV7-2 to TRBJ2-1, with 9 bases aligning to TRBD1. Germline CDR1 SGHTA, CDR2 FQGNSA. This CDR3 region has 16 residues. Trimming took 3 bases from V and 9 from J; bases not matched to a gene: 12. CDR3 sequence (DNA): TGTGCCAGCAGCTTTAGTCACGGGACAGGGATCACTGAGCAGTTCTTC. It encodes CASSFSHGTGITEQFF.

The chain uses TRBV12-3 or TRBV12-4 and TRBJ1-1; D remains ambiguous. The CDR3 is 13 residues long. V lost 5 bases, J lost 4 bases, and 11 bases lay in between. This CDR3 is CASSAPAGTEAFF. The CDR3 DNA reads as TGTGCCAGCAGTGCCCCTGCTGGCACTGAAGCTTTCTTT.

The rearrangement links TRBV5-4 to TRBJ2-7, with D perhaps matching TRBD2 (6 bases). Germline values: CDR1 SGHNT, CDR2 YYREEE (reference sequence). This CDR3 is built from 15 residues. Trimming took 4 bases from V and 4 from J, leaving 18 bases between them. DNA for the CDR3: TGTGCCAGCAGCCAGGGTTGGACGGGAGATTACGAGCAGTACTTC. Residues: CASSQGWTGDYEQYF.

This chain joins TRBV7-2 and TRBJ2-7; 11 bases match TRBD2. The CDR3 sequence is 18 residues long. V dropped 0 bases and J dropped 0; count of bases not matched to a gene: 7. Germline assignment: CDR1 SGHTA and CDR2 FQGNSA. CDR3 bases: TGTGCCAGCAGCTTAGCGGCTAGCGGGGGGTCCTACTCCTACGAGCAGTACTTC. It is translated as CASSLAASGGSYSYEQYF.

The CDR3 is CASSAHAQKQYF. DNA for the CDR3: TGTGCCAGCAGCGCCCATGCACAAAAGCAGTACTTC. The gene calls are TRBV5-4 and TRBJ2-7, with D uncertain. CDR3 length equals 12 residues. CDR1 is SGHNT and CDR2 is YYREEE in the germline V gene (reference sequence). V was clipped by 4 bases and J by 8 bases, with 13 bases between them. Full variable domain (missing parts from reference TRBV5-4 and TRBJ2-7): ETGVTQSPTHLIKTRGQQVTLRCSSQSGHNTVSWYQQALGQGPQFIFQYYREEENGRGNFPPRFSGLQFPNYSSELNVNALELDDSALYLCASSAHAQKQYFGPGTRLTVT.

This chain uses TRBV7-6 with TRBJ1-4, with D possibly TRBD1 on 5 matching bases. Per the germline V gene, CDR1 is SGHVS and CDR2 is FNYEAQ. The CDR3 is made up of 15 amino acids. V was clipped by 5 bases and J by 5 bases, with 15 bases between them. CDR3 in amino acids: CASSPVAGQNEKLFF. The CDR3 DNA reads TGTGCCAGCAGCCCTGTGGCAGGGCAGAATGAAAAACTGTTTTTT.

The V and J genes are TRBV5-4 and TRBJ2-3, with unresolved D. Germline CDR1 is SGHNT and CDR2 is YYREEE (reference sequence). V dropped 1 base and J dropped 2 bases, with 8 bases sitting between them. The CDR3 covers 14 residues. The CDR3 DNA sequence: TGTGCCAGCAGCTTGACCAGCATCACAGATACGCAGTATTTT. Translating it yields CASSLTSITDTQYF.

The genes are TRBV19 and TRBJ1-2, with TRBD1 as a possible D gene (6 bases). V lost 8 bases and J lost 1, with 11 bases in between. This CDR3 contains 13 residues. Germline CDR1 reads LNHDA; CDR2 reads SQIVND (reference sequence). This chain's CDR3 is CASYDRINYGYTF. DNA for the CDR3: TGTGCCAGTTACGACAGGATTAACTATGGCTACACCTTC.

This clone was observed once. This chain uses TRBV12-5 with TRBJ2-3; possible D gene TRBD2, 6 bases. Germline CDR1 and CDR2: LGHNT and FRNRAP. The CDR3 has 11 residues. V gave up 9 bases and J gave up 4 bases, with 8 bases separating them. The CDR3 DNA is TGTGCTAGCTCTAGCGCAGATACGCAGTATTTT. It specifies CASSSADTQYF.

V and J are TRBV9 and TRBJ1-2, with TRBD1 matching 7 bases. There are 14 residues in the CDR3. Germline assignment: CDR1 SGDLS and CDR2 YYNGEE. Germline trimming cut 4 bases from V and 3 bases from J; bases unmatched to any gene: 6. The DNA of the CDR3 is TGTGCCAGCAGCCCAGGGGACAGATACTATGGCTACACCTTC. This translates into CASSPGDRYYGYTF.

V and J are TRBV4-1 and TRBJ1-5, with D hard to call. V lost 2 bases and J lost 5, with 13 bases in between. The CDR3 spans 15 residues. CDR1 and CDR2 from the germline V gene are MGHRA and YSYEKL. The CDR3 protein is CASSQTAEPYQPQHF. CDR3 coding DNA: TGCGCCAGCAGCCAAACCGCGGAGCCATATCAGCCCCAGCATTTT.

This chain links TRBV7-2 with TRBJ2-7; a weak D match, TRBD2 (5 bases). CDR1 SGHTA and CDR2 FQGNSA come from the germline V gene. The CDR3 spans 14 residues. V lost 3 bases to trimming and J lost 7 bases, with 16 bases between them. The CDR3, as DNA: TGTGCCAGCAGCTTTATGGGCGGGCCGGGGGAGCAGTACTTC. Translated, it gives CASSFMGGPGEQYF.

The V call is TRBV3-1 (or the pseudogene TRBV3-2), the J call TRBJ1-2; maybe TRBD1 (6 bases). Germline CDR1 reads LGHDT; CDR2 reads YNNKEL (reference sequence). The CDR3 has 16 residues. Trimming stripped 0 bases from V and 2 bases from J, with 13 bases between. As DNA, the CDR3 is TGTGCCAGCAGCCAAGATTGGATAGGGGGAAACTATGGCTACACCTTC. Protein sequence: CASSQDWIGGNYGYTF.

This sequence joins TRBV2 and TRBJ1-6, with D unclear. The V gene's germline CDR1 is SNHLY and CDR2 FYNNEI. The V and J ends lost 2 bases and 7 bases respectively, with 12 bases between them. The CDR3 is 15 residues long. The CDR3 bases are TGTGCCAGCAGTGAAAGTAGTTCTCTGAATTCACCCCTCCACTTT. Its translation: CASSESSSLNSPLHF.

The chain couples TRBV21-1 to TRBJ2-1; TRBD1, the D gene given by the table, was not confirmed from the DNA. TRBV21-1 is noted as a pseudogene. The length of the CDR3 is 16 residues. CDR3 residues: CASSPHRDRANNEQFF. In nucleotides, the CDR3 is TGTGCCAGCAGCCCCCACCGGGACAGGGCAAACAATGAGCAGTTCTTC.

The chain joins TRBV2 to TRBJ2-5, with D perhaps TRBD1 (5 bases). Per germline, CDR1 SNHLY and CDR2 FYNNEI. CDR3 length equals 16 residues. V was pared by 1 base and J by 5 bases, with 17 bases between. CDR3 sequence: CASSEGTLPRRETQYF. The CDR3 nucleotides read TGTGCCAGCAGTGAAGGGACACTCCCCAGGCGGGAGACCCAGTACTTC.

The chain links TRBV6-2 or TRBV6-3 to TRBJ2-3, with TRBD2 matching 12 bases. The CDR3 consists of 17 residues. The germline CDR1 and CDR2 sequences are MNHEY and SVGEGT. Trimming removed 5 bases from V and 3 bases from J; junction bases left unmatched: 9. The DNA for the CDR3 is TGTGCCAGCAGTAGGACTAGCGGGGATCTGAGAACAGATACGCAGTATTTT. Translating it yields CASSRTSGDLRTDTQYF.

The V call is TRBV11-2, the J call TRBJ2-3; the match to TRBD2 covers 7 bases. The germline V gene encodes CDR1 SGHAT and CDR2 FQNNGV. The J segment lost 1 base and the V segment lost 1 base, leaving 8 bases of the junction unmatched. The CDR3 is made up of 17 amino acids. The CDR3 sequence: CASSLVGGAGGTDTQYF. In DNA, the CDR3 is TGTGCCAGCAGCTTAGTGGGAGGGGCCGGGGGCACAGATACGCAGTATTTT.

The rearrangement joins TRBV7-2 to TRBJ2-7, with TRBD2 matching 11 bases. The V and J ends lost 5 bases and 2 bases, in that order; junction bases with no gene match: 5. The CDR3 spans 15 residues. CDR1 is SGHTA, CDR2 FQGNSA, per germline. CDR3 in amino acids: CASSRRLAGTYEQYF. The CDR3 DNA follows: TGTGCCAGCAGCCGCAGACTAGCGGGGACCTACGAGCAGTACTTC.

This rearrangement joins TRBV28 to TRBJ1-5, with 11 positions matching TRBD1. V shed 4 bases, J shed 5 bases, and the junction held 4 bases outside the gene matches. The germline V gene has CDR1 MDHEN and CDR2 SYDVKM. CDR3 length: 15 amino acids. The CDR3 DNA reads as TGTGCCAGCAGTTGGACAGGGGGCGCGGATCAGCCCCAGCATTTT. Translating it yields CASSWTGGADQPQHF.

As DNA, the CDR3 is TGTGCCAGCAGCCCTAGGACTAGCGGGGTCGGCTACGAGCAGTACTTC. As protein: CASSPRTSGVGYEQYF. The V gene is TRBV7-9, the J gene TRBJ2-7, with 12 nucleotides matching TRBD2. After removal of 5 bases from V and 3 bases from J, the junction contained 8 bases not matched to a gene. The CDR3 consists of 16 residues. The germline CDR1 and CDR2 sequences are SEHNR and FQNEAQ (reference sequence).

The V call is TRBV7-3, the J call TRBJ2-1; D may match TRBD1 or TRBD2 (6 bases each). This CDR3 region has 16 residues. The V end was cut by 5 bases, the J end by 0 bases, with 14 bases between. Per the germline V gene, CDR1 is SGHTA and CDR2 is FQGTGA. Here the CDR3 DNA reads TGTGCCAGCAGCCCGCTAGGGGGGAGCTCCTACAATGAGCAGTTCTTC. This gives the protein CASSPLGGSSYNEQFF.

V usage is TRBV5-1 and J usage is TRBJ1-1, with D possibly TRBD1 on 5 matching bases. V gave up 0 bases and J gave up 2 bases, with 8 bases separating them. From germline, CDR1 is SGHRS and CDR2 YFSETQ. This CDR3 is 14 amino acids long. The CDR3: CASSLGQTNTEAFF. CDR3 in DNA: TGCGCCAGCAGCTTGGGACAGACTAACACTGAAGCTTTCTTT.

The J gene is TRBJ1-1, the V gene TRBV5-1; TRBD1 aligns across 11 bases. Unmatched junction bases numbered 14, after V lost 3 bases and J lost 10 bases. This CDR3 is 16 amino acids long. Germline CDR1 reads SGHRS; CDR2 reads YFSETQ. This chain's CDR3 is CASSYRTGGEGQGAFF. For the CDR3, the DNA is TGCGCCAGCAGCTACCGGACAGGGGGCGAGGGCCAGGGAGCTTTCTTT. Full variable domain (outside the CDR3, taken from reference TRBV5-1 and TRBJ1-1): KAGVTQTPRYLIKTRGQQVTLSCSPISGHRSVSWYQQTPGQGLQFLFEYFSETQRNKGNFPGRFSGRQFSNSRSEMNVSTLELGDSALYLCASSYRTGGEGQGAFFGQGTRLTVV.

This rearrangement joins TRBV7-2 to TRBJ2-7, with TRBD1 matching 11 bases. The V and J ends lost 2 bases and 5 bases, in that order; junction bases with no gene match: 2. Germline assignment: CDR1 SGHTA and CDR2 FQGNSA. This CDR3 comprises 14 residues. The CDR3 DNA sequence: TGTGCCAGCAGCTTATGGACAGGGGGCAACGAGCAGTACTTC. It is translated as CASSLWTGGNEQYF.

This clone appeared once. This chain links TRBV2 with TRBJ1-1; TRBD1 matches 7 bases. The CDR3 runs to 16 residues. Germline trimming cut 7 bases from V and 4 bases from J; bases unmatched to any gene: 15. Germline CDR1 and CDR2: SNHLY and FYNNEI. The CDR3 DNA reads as TGTGCCAGCAACCTATTGCGGGGGACAGAGCGCACTGAAGCTTTCTTT. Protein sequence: CASNLLRGTERTEAFF.

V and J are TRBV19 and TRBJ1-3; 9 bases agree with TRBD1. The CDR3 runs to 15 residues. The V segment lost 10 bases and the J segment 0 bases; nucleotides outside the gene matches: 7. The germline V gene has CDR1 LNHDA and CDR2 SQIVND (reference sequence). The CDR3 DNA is TGTGCCACCCACCCGACAGGGGGCTCTGGAAACACCATATATTTT. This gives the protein CATHPTGGSGNTIYF.

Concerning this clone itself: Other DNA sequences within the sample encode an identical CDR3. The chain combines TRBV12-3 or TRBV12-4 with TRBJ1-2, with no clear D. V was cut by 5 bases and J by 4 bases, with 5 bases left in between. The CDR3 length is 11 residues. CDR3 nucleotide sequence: TGTGCCAGCAGTCTCGGCTATGGCTACACCTTC. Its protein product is CASSLGYGYTF.

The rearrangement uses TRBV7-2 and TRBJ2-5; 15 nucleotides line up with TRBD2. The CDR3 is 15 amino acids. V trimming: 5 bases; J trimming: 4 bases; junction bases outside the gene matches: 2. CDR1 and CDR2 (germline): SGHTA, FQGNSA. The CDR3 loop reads CASSVGLAGGETQYF. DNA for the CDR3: TGTGCCAGCAGCGTGGGACTAGCGGGGGGAGAGACCCAGTACTTC.